This is a list of T cell receptor beta chains from one sample in a study of identical twins. Each CDR3 protein is one row after TCRdb ran MiXCR on the 5' RACE reads. The table shows 520,000 or so distinct CDR3 sequences, with around 20% occurring only once. These data were also reused for a study on T cells expressing NK-cell markers.

The sample comprised CD4+ T cells sorted from blood. These receptors were taken from a woman aged 18-30 years in good health. CDR3s include the opening cysteine and the closing phenylalanine or tryptophan.

TRBV7-8 CASSPVGGLHTEAFF
TRBV12-3/TRBV12-4 CASTFTGTSMNTEAFF
TRBV20-1 CSAWVGAGIDEQYF
TRBV2 CASFRAMNTEAFF
TRBV29-1 CSVLAGGPHEQYF
TRBV20-1 CSASPSGASSYEQYF
TRBV12-3/TRBV12-4 CASSLRENYNEQFF
TRBV6-2/TRBV6-3 CASLDTSSGNTIYF
TRBV6-5 CASSYMNRDPPDTQYF
TRBV12-3/TRBV12-4 CASGGWLGRTLTDTQYF
TRBV7-9 CASSLAHGRNTEAFF
TRBV10-3 CAIRSGQRDGYTF
TRBV20-1 CSALTGGDIQYF
TRBV4-3 CASSQDPQRNTEAFF
TRBV6-5 CASSRGLDTQYF
TRBV2 CASSGPLLLASQETQYF
TRBV20-1 CSAADSGRIADTQYF
TRBV27 CASSLSIIRDRASTNEKLFF
TRBV2 CASSYDNSYEQYF
TRBV4-1 CASSQDILAGGLHSSYNEQFF
TRBV9 CASSLGRHQPSTDTQYF
TRBV7-2 CASSLRTSERQYF
TRBV7-2 CASSLWGGGELFF
TRBV20-1 CSANYIKGYTF
TRBV5-5 CASSLGGREETQYF
TRBV20-1 CSAQREYEQYF
TRBV12-3/TRBV12-4 CASRKRGLGTDTQYF
TRBV4-3 CASSQARGSEGELFF
TRBV5-1 CASSTAGGTEAFF
TRBV5-1 CASSFGPEPNYGYTF
TRBV3-1 CASSQGSQHYNEQFF
TRBV2 CASRMTGNEQFF
TRBV20-1 CSALESLTNTGELFF
TRBV7-2 CASSPADRVSRLGYTF
TRBV29-1 CSVERGTSTDTQYF
TRBV5-6 CASSLKGVGTLNNEQFF
TRBV7-9 CASSLREGSGGYTF
TRBV12-3/TRBV12-4 CASTYRGSGGYTF
TRBV6-4 CASSDQGFGELFF
TRBV5-1 CASSLSGGHTYEQYF
TRBV12-3/TRBV12-4 CASSVGSITGELFF